The clone carrying this T cell receptor beta chain was counted at least ten times. Its antigen is undetermined. This sample stems from a study of T cell repertoires in cytomegalovirus infection. Looking at the study overall: An indication of both CMV infection and matching HLA type came from public TCR beta signatures.

Whole-study results and caveats: What dominated the ex vivo response were HLA-C-restricted CMV-specific TCR beta clonotypes. Cumulative frequency (of public TCR beta family members) identified carriers of CMV plus the relevant HLA.

V dropped 3 bases and J dropped 4 bases, with 9 bases sitting between them. This CDR3 contains 13 residues. Looked up from germline, CDR1 is ENHRY and CDR2 is SYGVKD. TCRdb re-derived calls from the reads in MiXCR, one entry per CDR3 protein. The sample includes 250,000 or so distinct CDR3 sequences, 9% to 15% of them seen just once. The chain recombines TRBV10-3 with TRBJ1-2; D gene ambiguous. The receptor comes from a human donor in good health (CMV status not recorded). Some clones in this sample may be carry-over from other donors' samples. The material sequenced was PBMCs. CDR3 coding DNA: TGTGCCATCAGTGACAGGCGCTCCTATGGCTACACCTTC. Translated: CAISDRRSYGYTF.